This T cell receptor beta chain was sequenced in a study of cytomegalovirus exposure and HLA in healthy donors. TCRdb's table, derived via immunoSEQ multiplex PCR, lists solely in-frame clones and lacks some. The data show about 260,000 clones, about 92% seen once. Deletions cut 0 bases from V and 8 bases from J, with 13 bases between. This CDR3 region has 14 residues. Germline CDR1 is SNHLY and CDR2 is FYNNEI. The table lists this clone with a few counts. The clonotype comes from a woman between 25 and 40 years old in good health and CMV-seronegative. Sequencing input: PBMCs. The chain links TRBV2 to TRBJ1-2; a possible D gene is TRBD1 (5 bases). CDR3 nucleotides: TGTGCCAGCAGTGAAGCATCGGCAGGGTGGGGCTACACCTTC. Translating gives CASSEASAGWGYTF.